Following are 7 T cell receptor beta chains from one sample sequenced in a study. TCRdb fed the RT-PCR reads into MiXCR, producing one record per CDR3 protein. The table has hundreds of thousands of distinct CDR3 sequences, approximately 14% seen once; the top ten hold roughly 4%. Sequenced sample: memory CD4+ T cells from blood. The receptors originated from a female donor in good health, serving as a healthy control.

The table lists this clonotype with many counts. This chain links TRBV5-1 with TRBJ2-5, with TRBD2 matching 7 bases. With 8 bases clipped from V and 3 bases from J, the junction kept 13 bases outside the gene matches. Germline-derived CDR1 and CDR2 are SGHRS and YFSETQ. This CDR3 comprises 15 residues. The DNA of the CDR3 is TGCGCCAGTAGCGTCCAAGGGACTAAGGAAGAGACCCAGTACTTC. Translation: CASSVQGTKEETQYF.

There are a few counts of this clonotype. One end of the junction is discordant with germline, which a read error may explain. This chain connects TRBV3-1 to TRBJ1-5; D ambiguous. The CDR3 has 16 amino acids. Germline CDR1 LGHDT, CDR2 YNNKEL (reference sequence). CDR3 DNA sequence: TGTGCTAGCAGCCAGAACCCGGGCCTGGGCGTTCAGCCCCAGCATTTT. Translation: CASSQNPGLGVQPQHF.

The chain has TRBV12-3 or TRBV12-4 and TRBJ2-2; D unresolved. The germline V and J ends were trimmed by 8 bases and 1 base, with 8 bases remaining between them. This CDR3 spans 13 amino acids. CDR3 sequence reads: CASGSGNTGELFF. The DNA for the CDR3 is TGTGCCAGCGGGTCTGGGAACACCGGGGAGCTGTTTTTT.

J is TRBJ1-2 and V is TRBV19, with 8 bases fitting TRBD1. V lost 4 bases and J lost 4; bases outside the gene matches: 2. Germline CDR1 LNHDA, CDR2 SQIVND (reference sequence). The CDR3 has 13 amino acids. The CDR3 here is CASSTGQAYGYTF. The CDR3 DNA is TGTGCCAGTAGTACGGGACAGGCCTATGGCTACACCTTC.

This clonotype was observed a handful of times. The chain recombines TRBV20-1 with TRBJ1-3, with D perhaps TRBD1 (6 bases). CDR3 length: 13 amino acids. V was trimmed by 5 bases and J by 2 bases, leaving 10 bases between them. The germline V gene encodes CDR1 DFQATT and CDR2 SNEGSKA (reference sequence). The CDR3 nucleotides read TGCAGTGCTGGGGGGGGCCCTGGAAACACCATATATTTT. Translated: CSAGGGPGNTIYF.

The chain joins TRBV20-1 to TRBJ1-2; D unclear. The CDR3 has 12 residues. CDR1 and CDR2 (germline): DFQATT, SNEGSKA (reference sequence). The V end was cut by 2 bases, the J end by 1 base, with 5 bases between. The CDR3 loop reads CSARRLNYGYTF. The CDR3 DNA reads TGCAGTGCTAGACGACTTAACTATGGCTACACCTTC.

In this sample, this clonotype turned up a few times. The chain recombines TRBV5-1 with TRBJ1-2, with 7 positions matching TRBD1. The length of the CDR3 is 13 residues. Losses at the gene ends were 5 bases for V and 8 bases for J; bases not matched to a gene: 9. Germline CDR1 reads SGHRS; CDR2 reads YFSETQ. The CDR3 spells CASRVQGSDGYTF. In DNA form, the CDR3 reads TGCGCCAGCAGGGTACAGGGGTCCGACGGCTACACCTTC.